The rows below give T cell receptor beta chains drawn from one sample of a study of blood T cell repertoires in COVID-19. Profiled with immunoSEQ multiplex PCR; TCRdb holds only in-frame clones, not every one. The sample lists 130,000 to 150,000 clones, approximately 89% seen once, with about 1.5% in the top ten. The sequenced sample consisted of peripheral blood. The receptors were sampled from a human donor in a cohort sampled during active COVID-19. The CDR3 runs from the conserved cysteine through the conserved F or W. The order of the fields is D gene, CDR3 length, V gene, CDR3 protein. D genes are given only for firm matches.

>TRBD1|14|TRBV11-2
CASSHGQGAEPLHF
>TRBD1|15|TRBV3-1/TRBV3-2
CASSQGTGGSRPQHF
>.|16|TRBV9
CASSGDGRGSGTEAFF
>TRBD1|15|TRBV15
CATSRLGQGNTEAFF
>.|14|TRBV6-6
CASRQNTRSETQYF
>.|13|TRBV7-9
CASSLASGDEQFF
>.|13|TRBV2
CASSELSHEKLFF
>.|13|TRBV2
CASSAFNGNIQYF
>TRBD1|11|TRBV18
CASSKQGAGFF
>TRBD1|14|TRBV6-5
CASSIGTVRYGYTF
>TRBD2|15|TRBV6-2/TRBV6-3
CASSSPGGVGETQYF
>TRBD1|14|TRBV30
CAWSKKGQGGGYTF
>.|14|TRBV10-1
CASSDTEEGNSGFF
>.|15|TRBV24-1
CATSDPAEGTDTQYF
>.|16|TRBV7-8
CASSLGGRQLGSPLHF
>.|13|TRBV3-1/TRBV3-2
CASSLRTEETQYF
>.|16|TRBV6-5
CASSYHGGPRTGELFF
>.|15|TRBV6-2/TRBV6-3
CASSNGGGPNQPQHF
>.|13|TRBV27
CASSFHGNQPQHF
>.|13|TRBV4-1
CASSQISSYEQYF
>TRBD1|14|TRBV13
CASSHRDRSYEQYF
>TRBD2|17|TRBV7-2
CASSSRTSGGYTGELFF
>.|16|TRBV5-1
CASSPQAARGIDGYTF
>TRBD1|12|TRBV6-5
CASRTGGQPQHF
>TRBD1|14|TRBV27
CASSETGAAQPQHF
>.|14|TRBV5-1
CASSLRQGGYEQYF
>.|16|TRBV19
CASSPPLVRGSYGYTF
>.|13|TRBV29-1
CSVGGEGNYGYTF
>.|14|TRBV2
CASDRGRRGEKLFF
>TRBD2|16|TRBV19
CASSIRLAGAPYEQYF
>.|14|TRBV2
CASSEGWQIYEQYF
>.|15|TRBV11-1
CASSATEAFQETQYF
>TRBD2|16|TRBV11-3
CASSLGTSGRTDTQYF
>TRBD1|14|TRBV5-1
CASSPSTGDYGYTF
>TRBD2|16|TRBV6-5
CASSYGGGLAGNEQFF
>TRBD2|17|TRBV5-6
CASSFPPGLGSYNEQFF